This is a list of T cell receptor beta chains from one sample in a study of T-cell memory formation after mild COVID-19. TCRdb reanalysed the 5' RACE reads using MiXCR and keeps one entry per CDR3 protein. The sample yields more than 75,000 distinct CDR3 sequences, around 14% seen once. Sample: PBMCs or a T cell subset sorted from them (not recorded which). The origin of the receptors is an adult woman who had mild COVID-19 (a few samples of this study predate the infection). Cell type and time point are not known. Each CDR3 is given without its conserved first and last residue.

TRBV12-3/TRBV12-4	ASSPSGGEAF
TRBV11-2	ASSFGDRGVEKLF
TRBV19	ASSTGGDYGYT
TRBV10-3	AISASTEAF
TRBV6-5	ASSYSAGASYEQY
TRBV29-1	SVEDRWGLPDSGRGYT
TRBV4-1	ASSHPEDSTNYGYT
TRBV21-1	ASSKVGGVPDTQY
TRBV7-9	ASSLDGTGYEQY
TRBV7-9	ASSGRTGTDTQY
TRBV7-8	ASSLADRGWGNEQF
TRBV20-1	SAVPGGHRSYEQY
TRBV5-1	ASSLEGQAEFYGYT
TRBV12-3/TRBV12-4	ASSPTGLAGGAYEQY
TRBV7-3	ASSLFRDQPQH
TRBV20-1	SASEPAWETSGEGDTQY
TRBV4-1	ASSQDRGMGTEAF
TRBV6-1	ASSDDQPLDTQY
TRBV13	ASSLQGGGTEAF
TRBV12-3/TRBV12-4	ASSPGPTLAEPSYEQY
TRBV4-2	ASSQEIGAGLAETQY
TRBV4-1	ASSQDERVDGYT
TRBV7-9	ASSRSGTGVPEAF
TRBV6-5	ASTWREGIHEQY
TRBV13	ASSVTESSSYNEQF
TRBV10-3	AISEPPGRTRGGELF
TRBV14	ASSWVSGAEAF
TRBV4-1	ASSQDDNTDTQY
TRBV6-5	ASSYDFDTQY
TRBV5-1	ASSQDGTGELF
TRBV25-1	ASSEYDNEQF
TRBV15	ATSTTSLGLKETQY
TRBV7-2	ASSGLAGAGEQF
TRBV7-9	ASSLAQGDTQY
TRBV10-3	AISDERWYEQY
TRBV5-6	ASSLVWGNEQF
TRBV5-1	ASSLFRGMNTEAF
TRBV20-1	SARGQGRNTGELF
TRBV7-2	ASSLTGPYYEQY
TRBV29-1	SVRATVDGYT
TRBV6-2/TRBV6-3	ASSYGGFEAF
TRBV7-6	ASSPAGQGADEQY
TRBV9	ASSPSGSNQPQH
TRBV21-1	ASSKSGVGLAGIRAKNIQY
TRBV29-1	SVEQAGGQETQY
TRBV15	ATSSPSGTSRKDTQY
TRBV2	ASSEGLASFYEQF
TRBV4-2	ASSPGNDQELLSPLH
TRBV24-1	ATSDTSGETQY
TRBV27	ASSPKISYEQY
TRBV12-3/TRBV12-4	ASSFRLASEQY
TRBV18	ASSPPGSAYNEQF
TRBV12-3/TRBV12-4	ASSSQETQY
TRBV10-3	AISESPAGPTTQY
TRBV6-1	ASSEGAGSSYEQY
TRBV23-1	ASSRRGYEQY
TRBV7-2	ASSWTGGIGLGLYEQY
TRBV5-1	ASSLETQWGTEAF
TRBV4-1	ASSQDWQGWNTEAF